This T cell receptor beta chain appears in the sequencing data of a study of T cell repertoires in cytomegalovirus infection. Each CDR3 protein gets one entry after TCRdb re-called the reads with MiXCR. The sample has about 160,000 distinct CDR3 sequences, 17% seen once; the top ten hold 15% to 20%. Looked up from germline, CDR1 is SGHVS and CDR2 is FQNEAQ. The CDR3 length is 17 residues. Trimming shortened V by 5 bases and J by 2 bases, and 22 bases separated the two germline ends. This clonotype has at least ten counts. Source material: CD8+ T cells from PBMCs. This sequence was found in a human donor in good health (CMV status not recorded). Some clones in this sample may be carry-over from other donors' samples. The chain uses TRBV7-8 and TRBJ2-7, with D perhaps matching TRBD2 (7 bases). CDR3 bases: TGTGCCAGCAGCCCACCCACCCCGGGGGGCAGGGCCTACGAGCAGTACTTC. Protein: CASSPPTPGGRAYEQYF.